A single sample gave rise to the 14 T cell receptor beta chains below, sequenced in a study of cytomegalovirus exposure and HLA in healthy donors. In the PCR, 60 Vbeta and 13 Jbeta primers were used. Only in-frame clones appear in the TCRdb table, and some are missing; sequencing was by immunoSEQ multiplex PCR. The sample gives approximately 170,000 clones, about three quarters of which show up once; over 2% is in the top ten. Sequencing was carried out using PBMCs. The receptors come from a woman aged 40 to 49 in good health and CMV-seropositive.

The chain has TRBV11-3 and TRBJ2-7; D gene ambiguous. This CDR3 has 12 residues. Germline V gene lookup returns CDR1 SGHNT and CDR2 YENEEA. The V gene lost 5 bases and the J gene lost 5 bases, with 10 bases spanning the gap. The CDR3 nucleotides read TGTGCCAGCAGCGCCAGGTTACACGAGCAGTACTTC. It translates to CASSARLHEQYF.

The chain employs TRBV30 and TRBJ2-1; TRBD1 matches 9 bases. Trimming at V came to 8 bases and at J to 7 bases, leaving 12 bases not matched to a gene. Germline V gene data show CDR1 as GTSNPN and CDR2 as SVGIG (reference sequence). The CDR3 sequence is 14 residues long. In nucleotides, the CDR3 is TGTGCCCCACAGGACAGGGGATTTGATAATGAGCAGTTCTTC. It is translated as CAPQDRGFDNEQFF.

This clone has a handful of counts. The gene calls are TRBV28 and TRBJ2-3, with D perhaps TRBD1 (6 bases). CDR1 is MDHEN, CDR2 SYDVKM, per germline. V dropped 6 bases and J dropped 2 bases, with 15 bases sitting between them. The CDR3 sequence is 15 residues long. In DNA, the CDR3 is TGTGCCAGCAGCACATTTACAGGGCCCACAGATACGCAGTATTTT. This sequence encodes CASSTFTGPTDTQYF.

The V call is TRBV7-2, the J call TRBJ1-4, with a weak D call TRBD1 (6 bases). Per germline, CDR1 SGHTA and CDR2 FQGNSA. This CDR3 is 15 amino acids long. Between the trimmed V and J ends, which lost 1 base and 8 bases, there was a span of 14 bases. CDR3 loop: CASSLGGTSEEKLFF. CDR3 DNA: TGTGCCAGCAGCTTAGGTGGGACATCGGAAGAAAAACTGTTTTTT. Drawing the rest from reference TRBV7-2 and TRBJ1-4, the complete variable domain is GAGVSQSPSNKVTEKGKDVELRCDPISGHTALYWYRQSLGQGLEFLIYFQGNSAPDKSGLPSDRFSAERTGGSVSTLTIQRTQQEDSAVYLCASSLGGTSEEKLFFGSGTQLSVL.

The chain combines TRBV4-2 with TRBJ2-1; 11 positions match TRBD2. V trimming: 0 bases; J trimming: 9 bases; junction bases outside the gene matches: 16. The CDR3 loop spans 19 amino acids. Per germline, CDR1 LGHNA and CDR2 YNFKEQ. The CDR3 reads CASSQERGLSGRALGEQFF. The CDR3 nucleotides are TGTGCCAGCAGCCAAGAAAGAGGGCTTAGCGGGAGGGCCCTCGGTGAGCAGTTCTTC.

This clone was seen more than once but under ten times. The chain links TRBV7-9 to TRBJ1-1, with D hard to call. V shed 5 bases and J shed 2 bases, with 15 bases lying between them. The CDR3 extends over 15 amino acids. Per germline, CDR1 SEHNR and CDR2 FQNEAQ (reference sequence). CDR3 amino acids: CASSLPTSGNTEAFF. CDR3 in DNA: TGTGCCAGCAGCCTCCCAACCAGCGGTAACACTGAAGCTTTCTTT.

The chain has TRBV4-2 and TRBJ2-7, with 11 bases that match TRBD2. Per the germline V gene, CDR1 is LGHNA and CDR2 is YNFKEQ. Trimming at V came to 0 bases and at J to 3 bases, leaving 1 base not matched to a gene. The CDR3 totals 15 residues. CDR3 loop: CASSQEGLADYEQYF. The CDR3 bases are TGTGCCAGCAGCCAAGAGGGACTAGCGGACTACGAGCAGTACTTC.

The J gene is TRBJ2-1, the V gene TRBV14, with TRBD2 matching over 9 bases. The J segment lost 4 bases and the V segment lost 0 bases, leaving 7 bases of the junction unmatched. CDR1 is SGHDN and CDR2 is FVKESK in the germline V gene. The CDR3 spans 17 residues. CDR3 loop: CASSQESGRNLYNEQFF. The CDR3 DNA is TGTGCCAGCAGCCAAGAAAGCGGGAGGAATCTTTACAATGAGCAGTTCTTC.

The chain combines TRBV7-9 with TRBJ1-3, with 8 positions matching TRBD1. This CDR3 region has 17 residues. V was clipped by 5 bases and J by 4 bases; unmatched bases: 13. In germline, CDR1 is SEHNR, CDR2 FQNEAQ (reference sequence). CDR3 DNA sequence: TGTGCCAGCAGCCGGAGCGGACAGGGAATACACGGAAACACCATATATTTT. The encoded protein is CASSRSGQGIHGNTIYF.

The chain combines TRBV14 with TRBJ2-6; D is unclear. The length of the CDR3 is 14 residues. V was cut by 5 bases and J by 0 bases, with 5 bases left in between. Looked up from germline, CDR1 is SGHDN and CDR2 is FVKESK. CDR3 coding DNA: TGTGCCAGCAGCTTTAACTCTGGGGCCAACGTCCTGACTTTC. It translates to CASSFNSGANVLTF.

CDR3 in DNA: TGTGCCAGCAGCCGGGGGTCAAATCAGCCCCAGCATTTT. This sequence encodes CASSRGSNQPQHF. V usage is TRBV5-6 and J usage is TRBJ1-5, with D possibly matching TRBD1 (5 bases). Germline loops: CDR1 SGHDT, CDR2 YYEEEE. The V and J ends lost 4 bases and 4 bases respectively, with 9 bases between them. The CDR3 covers 13 residues. The full variable domain, rest sourced from reference TRBV5-6 and TRBJ1-5, is DAGVTQSPTHLIKTRGQQVTLRCSPKSGHDTVSWYQQALGQGPQFIFQYYEEEERQRGNFPDRFSGHQFPNYSSELNVNALLLGDSALYLCASSRGSNQPQHFGDGTRLSIL.

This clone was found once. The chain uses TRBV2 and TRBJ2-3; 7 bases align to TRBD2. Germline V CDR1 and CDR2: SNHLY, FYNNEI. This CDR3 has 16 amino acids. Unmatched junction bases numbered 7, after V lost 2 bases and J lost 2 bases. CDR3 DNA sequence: TGTGCCAGCAGTGAACACGGGGGGTCGAACACAGATACGCAGTATTTT. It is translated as CASSEHGGSNTDTQYF.

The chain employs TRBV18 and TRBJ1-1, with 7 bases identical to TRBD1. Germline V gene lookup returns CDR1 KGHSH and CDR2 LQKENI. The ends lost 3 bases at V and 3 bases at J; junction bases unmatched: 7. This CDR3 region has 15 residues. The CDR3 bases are TGTGCCAGCTCACCTCGACAGGGCGGGGACACTGAAGCTTTCTTT. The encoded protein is CASSPRQGGDTEAFF.

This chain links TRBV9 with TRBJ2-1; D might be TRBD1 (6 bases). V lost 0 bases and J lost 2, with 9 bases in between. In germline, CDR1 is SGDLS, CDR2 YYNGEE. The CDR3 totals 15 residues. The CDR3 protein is CASSVEGTTYNEQFF. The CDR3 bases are TGTGCCAGCAGCGTAGAGGGGACAACCTACAATGAGCAGTTCTTC.